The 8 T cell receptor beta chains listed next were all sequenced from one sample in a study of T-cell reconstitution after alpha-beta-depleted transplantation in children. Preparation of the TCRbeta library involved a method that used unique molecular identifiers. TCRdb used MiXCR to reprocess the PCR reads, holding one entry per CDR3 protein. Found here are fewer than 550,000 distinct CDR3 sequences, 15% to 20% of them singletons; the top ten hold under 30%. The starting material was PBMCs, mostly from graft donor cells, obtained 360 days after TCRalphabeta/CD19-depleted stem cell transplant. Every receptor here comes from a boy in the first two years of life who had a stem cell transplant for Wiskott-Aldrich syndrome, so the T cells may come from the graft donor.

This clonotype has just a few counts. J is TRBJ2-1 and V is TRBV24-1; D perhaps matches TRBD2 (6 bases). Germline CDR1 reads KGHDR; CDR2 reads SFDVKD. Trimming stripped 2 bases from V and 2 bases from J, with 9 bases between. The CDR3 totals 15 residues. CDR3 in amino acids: CATSDWGDPYNEQFF. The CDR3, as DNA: TGTGCCACCAGTGATTGGGGGGACCCCTACAATGAGCAGTTCTTC.

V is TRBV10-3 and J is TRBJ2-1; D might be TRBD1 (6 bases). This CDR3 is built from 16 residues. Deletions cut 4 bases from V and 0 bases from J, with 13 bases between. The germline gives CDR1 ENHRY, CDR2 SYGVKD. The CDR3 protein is CAISGQALSSYNEQFF. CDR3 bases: TGTGCCATCAGTGGACAGGCCTTGAGCTCCTACAATGAGCAGTTCTTC.

CDR3 protein: CASSVELAGEEQFF. In DNA form, the CDR3 reads TGCGCCAGCAGTGTTGAACTAGCGGGAGAAGAGCAGTTCTTC. The chain couples TRBV10-2 to TRBJ2-1, with 11 bases that match TRBD2. The germline gives CDR1 WSHSY, CDR2 SAAADI. The CDR3 spans 14 residues. V shed 4 bases, J shed 10 bases, and the junction held 6 bases outside the gene matches.

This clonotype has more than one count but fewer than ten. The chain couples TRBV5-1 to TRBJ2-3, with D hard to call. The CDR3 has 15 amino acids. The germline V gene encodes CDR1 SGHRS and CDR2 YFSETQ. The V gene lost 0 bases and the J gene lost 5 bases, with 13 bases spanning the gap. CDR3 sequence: CASSLESGDGDTQYF. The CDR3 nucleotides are TGCGCCAGCAGCTTGGAGTCTGGTGACGGAGATACGCAGTATTTT.

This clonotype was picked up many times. CDR3: CASSPLHPTNDGYTF. The CDR3 DNA reads as TGTGCCAGCTCACCACTTCATCCGACCAACGATGGCTACACCTTC. The chain joins TRBV18 to TRBJ1-2, with D uncertain. Trimming stripped 1 base from V and 6 bases from J, with 15 bases between. This CDR3 spans 15 amino acids. The germline CDR1 and CDR2 sequences are KGHSH and LQKENI.

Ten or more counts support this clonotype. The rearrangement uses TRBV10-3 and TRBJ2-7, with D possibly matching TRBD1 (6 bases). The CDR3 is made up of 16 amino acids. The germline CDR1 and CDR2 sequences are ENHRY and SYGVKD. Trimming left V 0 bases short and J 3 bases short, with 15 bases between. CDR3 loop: CAISESETGNFYEQYF. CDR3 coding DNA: TGTGCCATCAGTGAGTCAGAGACAGGCAATTTCTACGAGCAGTACTTC.

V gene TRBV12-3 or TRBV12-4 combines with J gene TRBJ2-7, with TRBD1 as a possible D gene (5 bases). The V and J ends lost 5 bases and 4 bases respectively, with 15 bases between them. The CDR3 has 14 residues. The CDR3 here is CASSIWQGPYEQYF. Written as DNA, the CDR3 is TGTGCCAGCAGTATCTGGCAGGGCCCATACGAGCAGTACTTC.

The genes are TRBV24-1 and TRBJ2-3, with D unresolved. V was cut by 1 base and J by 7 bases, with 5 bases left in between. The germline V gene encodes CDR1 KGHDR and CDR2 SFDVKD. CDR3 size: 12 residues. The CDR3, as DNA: TGTGCCACCAGTGATTTCTTAAATACGCAGTATTTT. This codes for CATSDFLNTQYF.